Described below is a single TCR beta chain sequence and its context. Its antigen target is currently unknown. No base quality information exists; no much larger clone differs at one position. Including the terminal cysteine and phenylalanine, the CDR3 comprises 17 residues. The only DNA kept is the CDR3, 51 bases in frame from the first base. V lost 5 bases and J lost 4 bases, and the count of bases not matched to a germline gene is 13. CDR1 SGHTA and CDR2 FQGNSA were looked up in the germline V gene. The entry originates in a study of cytomegalovirus exposure and HLA in healthy donors (TCRdb year 2017). Looking at the study overall: In an earlier analysis of 587 of the donors, 250 to 350 Gb of sequence data and some 120 million unique TCR beta sequences from about 180 million T cells were reported. An early release covering about 600 HLA-typed donors comprised 250 to 350 gigabases of sequencing data and 85 million or so unique TCR sequences. The genetic ancestry cluster associated with self-reported Caucasian donors included around four fifths of the roughly 380 genotyped donors. The study was designed to test whether signatures of past pathogen exposure could be identified by cataloging public T cell receptors. The study used immunosequencing to profile the T cell repertoires of several hundred subjects and linked those repertoires to cytomegalovirus serostatus. Besides the first cohort of some 670 subjects, a separate validation cohort made up of roughly 120 different subjects was used. To predict cytomegalovirus infection status, the study combined high-throughput TCR immunosequencing, statistical association of individual TCRs with disease status, and machine learning. A later analysis re-examined previously published TCR beta repertoires from about 700 donors and added high-resolution HLA genotyping to investigate patterns of TCR occurrence. The later analysis used no new phenotypic data to find candidate immune exposures, relying instead on TCR beta sequences and their occurrence across donors. An earlier analysis of roughly 580 of the donors used high-throughput TCR beta sequencing to judge whether each TCR beta V gene segment behaved as functional or pseudogenic. Donor age, sex, ethnicity and CMV serostatus were compiled together with the repertoire data. A later genetic analysis took genome-wide SNP genotypes for about three fifths of the 666 donors and used that subset as a discovery cohort. All discovery cohort repertoires had been generated on a single sequencing platform. Class I and class II HLA loci were covered by the typing at four-digit resolution. The number of donors typed differed by locus, with about 629-640 for A, B, C, DRB1 and DQB1, approximately 500 for DQA1, over 600 for DPA1, and around 460 for DPB1. Because of strong linkage in the cohort, 5 or 6 DR-DQ haplotypes were treated as single units for association and clustering. Among around 400 genotyped donors of the cohort, an average of around 220,000 unique TCR beta nucleotide sequences was sequenced per donor, of which approximately 19% were non-productive. Study-wide findings and limitations: In this cohort, only TCR beta chains were sequenced, and detectable features were limited by the absence of alpha or paired-chain data. In a later analysis, the rate of TCR association differed among HLA loci, with DRB1 alleles having the most associated TCRs and HLA-C alleles having the fewest. Cytomegalovirus status was reported to be diagnosed by the classifier with high specificity and sensitivity in both the original and validation cohorts. An earlier analysis of approximately 600 of the donors showed that most TCR beta V segments appeared in productive rearrangements either about 90% or about 30% of the time, which broadly matched IMGT annotations. The only immune exposure information available for the cohort was CMV serostatus. The earlier analysis of about 600 of the donors excluded 15 to 20 rarely observed V segments, including chromosome 9 orphons, because counts were too low. Sequencing depth was assumed to be roughly uniform across donors in the presence/absence analyses, though that assumption may not hold. Because HLA typing was unavailable for some donors at each locus, only the typed subset was used in association tests. In vitro tests confirmed that three of the cytomegalovirus-associated TCR beta chains recognize cytomegalovirus antigens. Some IMGT-functional V segments, including TRBV6-2 and TRBV6-3, could not be distinguished by the 87-base-pair reads and were therefore excluded. A later genetic analysis reported fewer N-insertions in productive TCRs among donors in an Asian-associated ancestry cluster than the roughly 700-donor mean. In the study, some 160 TCR beta chains were listed as associated with cytomegalovirus. In a later genetic analysis, a missense DCLRE1C variant was associated with V-gene and J-gene trimming of TCR beta chains, and the association was replicated in an independent cohort. Strong co-occurrence of HLA alleles, especially DR and DQ, made assigning TCR associations to individual alleles difficult. Compared with equally common non-associated chains, HLA-associated TCR beta chains in a later analysis were more clonally expanded and had lower generation probabilities. Most TCR sequences were observed very rarely across donors, whereas some public TCRs were present in many individuals. Specific HLA alleles were associated with over 15,000 TCR beta sequences at a false discovery rate of 0.05 in a later analysis. A further reported finding was that TCR beta sequences accurately predicted the HLA-A and HLA-B alleles for most subjects in the first cohort. A later analysis found that most CMV-associated TCR beta chains appeared HLA-restricted, with HLA associations seemingly driven largely by CMV exposure. The authors suggested that the approach could potentially be extended to other disease states and immunological phenotypes. A cluster of highly shared sequence variants was judged likely to be a technical artifact of the sequencing pipeline. In a later analysis, several top co-occurrence clusters were reported to appear linked to parvovirus B19, influenza, CMV and Epstein-Barr virus. Linkage disequilibrium might explain the correlated functional status among segregating V segments, but an unknown experimental factor could not be excluded.

Libraries were constructed by the immunoSEQ multiplex PCR assay. For the multiplex PCR, a mixture combining 60 forward primers for TCR Vbeta segments and 13 reverse primers for TCR Jbeta segments was used. The CDR3 region of rearranged TCR beta genes was amplified from genomic DNA by a multiplex PCR assay. Amplified TCR beta libraries were sequenced as 87-base-pair reads on the Illumina HiSeq System. In the authors' own workflow: Across the 500 to 850 repertoires, a later analysis counted 80 million or so unique TCR beta chains, roughly 11 million of which were shared by at least two donors. Raw reads were error-corrected and collapsed into unique sequences by a nearest-neighbor algorithm in which closely related sequences were merged to remove PCR and sequencing errors. Alignment of CDR3 sequences to IMGT reference sequences was used to assign V, D and J gene segments. Each retained sequence needed at least a six-nucleotide match to both a V gene segment and a J gene segment. A rearrangement was called productive if the CDR3 had no stop codons and remained in frame with V and J, and every other rearrangement was called non-productive. Following IMGT convention, CDR3 was defined as the stretch from the second conserved V-encoded cysteine to the conserved J-encoded phenylalanine. The earlier analysis of roughly 590 of the donors excluded sequences that lacked an unambiguous match to a single V gene segment. An earlier analysis of some 610 of the donors called V segments functional above 56.7% productive rearrangements and segregating when the between-donor standard deviation exceeded 5%. A statistical classification framework was developed to diagnose cytomegalovirus status using the catalog of TCR beta chain sequences. V and J gene assignment, in a later analysis, came from comparing TCR nucleotide sequences with IMGT/GENE-DB human TR gene sequences. A later analysis assigned CDR3 sequences and most-parsimonious VDJ recombination scenarios with the TCRdist pipeline. In a later analysis, every TCR beta chain was defined by the combination of its CDR3 amino acid sequence and its V-gene family, and reads without a unique V-gene family were dropped. A later analysis removed 592 highly shared, low-generation-probability nucleotide sequences to deal with suspected cross-contamination and a sequencing artifact. A later analysis calculated a clonal expansion index for each public chain from normalized within-repertoire ranks of inferred template counts. In a later analysis, generation probabilities were computed with a VDJ recombination model fitted to out-of-frame rearrangements, and the resulting probabilities were checked against IGoR. In a later analysis, hypergeometric tests were used to score TCR-TCR, TCR-HLA and TCR-CMV co-occurrence, with a repertoire-size bias correction applied to TCR pairs. In a later analysis, false discovery rates were estimated by permuting HLA or CMV assignments 20 times. A later analysis grouped co-occurring TCRs with DBSCAN, adding TCRdist sequence similarity when clustering within HLA-allele-positive subsets. Repertoires with fewer than 30,000 or more than 120,000 public chains, plus five repertoires with anomalous nucleotide sharing, were excluded from co-occurrence clustering. This immuneACCESS table, as held by TCRdb, lists in-frame sequences with V and J called but not all clones. Of the missing ones, under half trace to an unresolved V gene in checked studies; the others have no known cause. The V and J calls and clone size were taken over from that table, and D and trimming were inferred from the DNA. The sample data list approximately 97,000 clones, and 79% of these were observed just once. The top ten hold more than 2.5% of the sample.

The cohort comprised fewer than 700 healthy bone marrow donors. At the time of sampling, all cohort members were nominally healthy, though unrecorded immune exposures were likely present. The donor tested CMV seropositive, placing the donor among the approximately 290 seropositive members of the cohort. Each donor provided a peripheral blood sample, and peripheral blood mononuclear cells were used for TCR beta sequencing. The Qiagen DNeasy Blood Extraction Kit was used to extract genomic DNA from the blood cell samples. This clonotype was sampled from a male donor in good health and CMV-seropositive. The sequence joins TRBV7-2 to TRBJ2-3, with 9 bases in between that match TRBD2. Sequencing used PBMCs. For the CDR3, the sequence is CASSTGTSPTFADTQYF. The DNA sequence reads TGTGCCAGCAGCACCGGGACTAGCCCCACGTTTGCAGATACGCAGTATTTT.